This T cell receptor beta chain was identified during a study of blood T cell repertoires in COVID-19. Study information: Both acute and convalescent COVID-19 samples were obtained from the United States, Italy and Spain. T cells, B-cell-depleted T cells, or PBMCs provided the cDNA or gDNA that served as material.

One Seattle source followed patients from active infection through their disease course. In the study's own analysis: Reference gene primer amplification gave estimated nucleated cell counts. Generated by immunoSEQ multiplex PCR, the TCRdb table keeps only in-frame clones and is missing some. That table is the source of V, J and clone size, and D and trimming were worked out from the DNA. Here the sample spans tens of thousands of clones, more than 80% being singletons. Germline values: CDR1 LGHNT, CDR2 FRNRAP. J lost 4 bases, V lost 1 base, and 6 bases had no gene match. The CDR3 is 17 residues long.

The rearrangement links TRBV12-5 to TRBJ2-3, with TRBD2 matching over 12 bases. Sequencing used peripheral blood. The sequence was obtained from a man aged 50 to 59 with COVID-19, enrolled during active disease. CDR3 DNA: TGTGCTAGTGGTTTGGGACTACTAGCGGGGGGTCCAGATACGCAGTATTTT. Residues: CASGLGLLAGGPDTQYF.